These T cell receptor beta chains were read from a single sample in a study of vaccination and CD4 T cells after COVID-19. TCRdb itself ran the PCR reads through MiXCR, one entry per CDR3 protein. This sample carries some 5,100 distinct CDR3 sequences, about 45% of them seen once, and the ten largest clones take around three fifths. Their cognate antigens are unknown. Sequenced material: CD4+ T cells from blood, cultured in vitro. These receptors were obtained from a human donor who had recovered from COVID-19. The conserved cysteine and the conserved F or W are not part of the CDR3 here.

V gene	J gene	CDR3 protein
TRBV20-1	TRBJ2-5	SARVGERDSETQY
TRBV12-3/TRBV12-4	TRBJ2-2	ASSPPTPRFTGELF
TRBV12-3/TRBV12-4	TRBJ2-1	ASSLAGRRIYNEQF
TRBV30	TRBJ1-2	VAEPAPYGYT
TRBV7-9	TRBJ1-4	ASGGQIVEKLF
TRBV20-1	TRBJ1-1	SAPPLPGLNTEAF
TRBV6-1	TRBJ1-2	ASSVAGDYGYT
TRBV12-3/TRBV12-4	TRBJ1-5	ASRDPGKPQH
TRBV12-3/TRBV12-4	TRBJ1-1	ASSLRGNTEAF
TRBV4-3	TRBJ2-1	ASSQEGRGSAQF
TRBV6-2/TRBV6-3	TRBJ2-3	ASSLRRGPGTQY
TRBV27	TRBJ2-7	ASSLQGDEQY
TRBV6-1	TRBJ2-5	ASSRAGPVKTQY
TRBV30	TRBJ2-7	AWSVRLSSYEQY
TRBV5-4	TRBJ1-1	ASSFGSGLRVNTEAF
TRBV21-1	TRBJ1-6	ASSVRDSYYSPLH
TRBV5-1	TRBJ2-1	ASSRDKPRPGTSGGAWNEQF
TRBV7-2	TRBJ2-7	ASKAGGSIHEQY
TRBV20-1	TRBJ1-1	SAQGPGLDLKAF
TRBV11-3	TRBJ1-1	ASSWRTDDISNTEAF
TRBV14	TRBJ1-2	ASSQVSWFQGNDGYT
TRBV7-9	TRBJ2-3	ASSLSGRTDTQY
TRBV6-1	TRBJ2-6	ATGDRRSSGANVLT
TRBV12-3/TRBV12-4	TRBJ1-1	ASSLGDMNTEAF
TRBV5-1	TRBJ2-7	ASTLERGPTYEQY
TRBV12-3/TRBV12-4	TRBJ1-3	ASSFNLGNTIY
TRBV6-5	TRBJ1-1	ASSYLIGTGNTEAF
TRBV10-1	TRBJ2-7	ASSRDRATDEQY
TRBV4-1	TRBJ1-2	ASSQEVLYGYT
TRBV27	TRBJ1-2	ASRDRDRGLRIYPNYGYT
TRBV7-2	TRBJ1-4	ASSLDGREGEKLF
TRBV19	TRBJ2-2	ASKGLGDRVTGELF
TRBV6-1	TRBJ1-2	ASSRQGAEGYT
TRBV9	TRBJ2-7	ASSTSGSEGYEQY
TRBV7-2	TRBJ2-1	ASSYPLGEQF
TRBV6-1	TRBJ1-3	ATYSGNTIY
TRBV12-5	TRBJ1-1	ASGLPPPSTDEAF
TRBV20-1	TRBJ2-1	SAPKGVAVDNEQF
TRBV20-1	TRBJ2-7	SARAASELYEQY
TRBV19	TRBJ1-2	ASSIREGYGYT
TRBV5-8	TRBJ1-5	ASSSYGQGASQPQH
TRBV19	TRBJ2-3	ASSNPSGGVRDTQY
TRBV2	TRBJ2-5	ASSVGDSGTQY
TRBV19	TRBJ1-4	ASSIGSAGGEKLF
TRBV5-6	TRBJ2-5	ASSLVGGGKQETQY
TRBV6-2/TRBV6-3	TRBJ1-5	ASRLRGSVNQPQH
TRBV5-1	TRBJ2-3	ASSPLARVTDTQY
TRBV6-1	TRBJ1-6	ASGDSSSYNSPLH
TRBV20-1	TRBJ1-5	GGTGDPNQPQH
TRBV20-1	TRBJ2-4	SARAGSKNIQY
TRBV12-3/TRBV12-4	TRBJ1-2	ASSNGQRYGYT
TRBV2	TRBJ2-3	ASSRLAGASDTQY
TRBV4-1	TRBJ2-7	ASAEVGRGTYEQY